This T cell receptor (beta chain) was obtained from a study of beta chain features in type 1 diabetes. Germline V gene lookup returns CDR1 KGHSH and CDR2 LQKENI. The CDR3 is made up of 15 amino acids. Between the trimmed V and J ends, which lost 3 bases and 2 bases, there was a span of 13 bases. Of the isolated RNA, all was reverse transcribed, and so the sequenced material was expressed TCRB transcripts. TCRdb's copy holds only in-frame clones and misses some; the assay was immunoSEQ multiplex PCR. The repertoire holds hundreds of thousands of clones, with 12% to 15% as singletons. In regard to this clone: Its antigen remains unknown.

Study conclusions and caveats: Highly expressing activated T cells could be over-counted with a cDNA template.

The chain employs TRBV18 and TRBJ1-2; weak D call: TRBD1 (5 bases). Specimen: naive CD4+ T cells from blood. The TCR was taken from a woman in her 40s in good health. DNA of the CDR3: TGTGCCAGCTCACCCGCGGGGCGGCAGAACTATGGCTACACCTTC. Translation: CASSPAGRQNYGYTF.